This T cell receptor beta chain was sequenced for a study of HIV-infected children after antiretroviral therapy interruption. Study-level background: Interruption group median age about 9.9 years; continuous group roughly 8 years.

Treatment in this sample: PENTA 11 planned treatment interruption arm or continuous ART arm. Unique molecular identifiers were included in an RNA-based 3' RACE TCR library. MiXCR was run by TCRdb on the 3' RACE reads, yielding one entry per CDR3 protein. Of around 47,000 distinct CDR3 sequences listed, around 4% were seen once; the top ten hold 0.55% to 0.85%. The table lists this clonotype with many counts. The sequence came from a pool of human donors with HIV. The specimen comprised CD45RA+ CD4+ T cells from PBMCs, pooled from several time points, sampled from a donor given antiretroviral therapy, either interrupted or continuous. Subset indicated: naive CD4+ CD45RA+ CD45RO- T cells.

The CDR3 sequence is CSVRGQGAGDTQYF. Here the CDR3 DNA reads TGCAGCGTTCGGGGACAGGGGGCAGGAGATACGCAGTATTTT. The V gene is TRBV29-1, the J gene TRBJ2-3; TRBD1 agrees at 12 bases. J was trimmed by 5 bases and V by 5 bases; bases with no gene match: 5. The CDR3 runs 14 residues. Germline lookup yields CDR1 SQVTM and CDR2 ANQGSEA.